These T cell receptor beta chains were read from a single sample in a study of cytomegalovirus exposure and HLA in healthy donors. Libraries were prepared by immunoSEQ multiplex PCR; TCRdb keeps only in-frame clonotypes and omits some of them. Of roughly 190,000 clones listed, roughly 77% are singletons. Sequenced material: PBMCs. The origin of the receptors is a man aged 25-45 years in good health and CMV-seropositive. The CDR3 runs from the conserved cysteine through the conserved F or W. D genes are given only for firm matches. Expanded clones are given a class, and other clones once, few, many or no size at all.

J gene: TRBJ2-3; clone size: few; V gene: TRBV5-1; D gene: TRBD2; CDR3 protein: CASSLVGLAGGSTDTQYF; CDR3 DNA: TGCGCCAGCAGCTTGGTGGGACTAGCGGGGGGTAGCACAGATACGCAGTATTTT
J gene: TRBJ2-1; clone size: NA; V gene: TRBV27; D gene: TRBD2; CDR3 protein: CASHTGVAGVYNEQFF; CDR3 DNA: TGTGCCAGTCACACCGGAGTGGCGGGGGTATACAATGAGCAGTTCTTC
J gene: TRBJ2-7; clone size: NA; V gene: TRBV19; D gene: NA; CDR3 protein: CASSIGGLSSYEQYF; CDR3 DNA: TGTGCCAGTAGTATTGGAGGCCTAAGCTCCTACGAGCAGTACTTC
J gene: TRBJ2-7; clone size: NA; V gene: TRBV7-9; D gene: NA; CDR3 protein: CSSTYLSSSYEQYF; CDR3 DNA: TGTTCCAGCACCTACCTCTCGAGCTCCTACGAGCAGTACTTC
J gene: TRBJ2-2; clone size: NA; V gene: TRBV29-1; D gene: TRBD2; CDR3 protein: CSVETSGGDTGELFF; CDR3 DNA: TGCAGCGTTGAGACTAGCGGGGGAGACACCGGGGAGCTGTTTTTT
J gene: TRBJ2-5; clone size: NA; V gene: TRBV5-8; D gene: NA; CDR3 protein: CASSYRTQYF; CDR3 DNA: TGTGCCAGCAGCTATAGGACCCAGTACTTC
J gene: TRBJ2-5; clone size: NA; V gene: TRBV18; D gene: NA; CDR3 protein: CASSPDAGQETQYF; CDR3 DNA: TGTGCCAGCTCACCTGATGCAGGGCAGGAGACCCAGTACTTC
J gene: TRBJ2-5; clone size: NA; V gene: TRBV7-4; D gene: NA; CDR3 protein: CASSLTGSRETQYF; CDR3 DNA: TGTGCCAGCAGCTTGACAGGTTCGAGGGAGACCCAGTACTTC
J gene: TRBJ2-3; clone size: NA; V gene: TRBV4-2; D gene: NA; CDR3 protein: CASSQDRGDTQYF; CDR3 DNA: TGTGCCAGCAGCCAAGATCGGGGAGATACGCAGTATTTT
J gene: TRBJ1-2; clone size: few; V gene: TRBV7-9; D gene: TRBD1; CDR3 protein: CASSLAGGYGYTF; CDR3 DNA: TGTGCCAGCAGCTTGGCAGGGGGGTATGGCTACACCTTC
J gene: TRBJ1-3; clone size: NA; V gene: TRBV4-3; D gene: NA; CDR3 protein: CASSQGQIPGNTIYF; CDR3 DNA: TGCGCCAGCAGCCAAGGACAGATTCCTGGAAACACCATATATTTT
J gene: TRBJ2-6; clone size: once; V gene: TRBV5-1; D gene: NA; CDR3 protein: CASSLEHSGANVLTF; CDR3 DNA: TGCGCCAGCAGCTTGGAACACTCTGGGGCCAACGTCCTGACTTTC
J gene: TRBJ2-1; clone size: NA; V gene: TRBV28; D gene: NA; CDR3 protein: CASSGLGGIYNEQFF; CDR3 DNA: TGTGCCAGCAGTGGCTTAGGCGGTATCTACAATGAGCAGTTCTTC
J gene: TRBJ2-5; clone size: NA; V gene: TRBV5-6; D gene: TRBD1; CDR3 protein: CASSLLGQGSQETQYF; CDR3 DNA: TGTGCCAGCAGCTTGCTTGGACAGGGGTCTCAAGAGACCCAGTACTTC
J gene: TRBJ2-5; clone size: NA; V gene: TRBV2; D gene: TRBD1; CDR3 protein: CAGRQGETQYF; CDR3 DNA: TGTGCCGGGAGACAGGGGGAGACCCAGTACTTC
J gene: TRBJ1-2; clone size: few; V gene: TRBV5-1; D gene: TRBD1; CDR3 protein: CASSLAGQGAWDGYTF; CDR3 DNA: TGCGCCAGCAGCTTAGCGGGACAGGGGGCGTGGGATGGCTACACCTTC
J gene: TRBJ2-7; clone size: NA; V gene: TRBV18; D gene: NA; CDR3 protein: CASSPRAGPTYEQYF; CDR3 DNA: TGTGCCAGCTCACCACGAGCAGGGCCAACCTACGAGCAGTACTTC
J gene: TRBJ1-3; clone size: NA; V gene: TRBV6-5; D gene: NA; CDR3 protein: CASSYGGVRSGNTIYF; CDR3 DNA: TGTGCCAGCAGTTACGGCGGGGTCCGCTCTGGAAACACCATATATTTT
J gene: TRBJ1-1; clone size: NA; V gene: TRBV7-3; D gene: TRBD1; CDR3 protein: CASSLSRGRSAEAFF; CDR3 DNA: TGTGCCAGCAGCTTATCGAGGGGGCGAAGTGCTGAAGCTTTCTTT
J gene: TRBJ2-7; clone size: NA; V gene: TRBV6-6; D gene: NA; CDR3 protein: CASSYSNTDFIYEQYF; CDR3 DNA: TGTGCCAGCAGTTACTCGAATACAGATTTCATCTACGAGCAGTACTTC
J gene: TRBJ2-2; clone size: NA; V gene: TRBV5-5; D gene: TRBD2; CDR3 protein: CASSLLAGENTGELFF; CDR3 DNA: TGTGCCAGCAGCCTACTAGCGGGGGAGAACACCGGGGAGCTGTTTTTT
J gene: TRBJ2-2; clone size: NA; V gene: TRBV10-3; D gene: NA; CDR3 protein: CAISIGGNGELFF; CDR3 DNA: TGTGCAATCAGCATTGGGGGCAACGGGGAGCTGTTTTTT
J gene: TRBJ2-7; clone size: NA; V gene: TRBV27; D gene: TRBD2; CDR3 protein: CASSLWRGSEQYF; CDR3 DNA: TGTGCCAGCAGTTTATGGCGGGGGTCCGAGCAGTACTTC
J gene: TRBJ2-2; clone size: NA; V gene: TRBV13; D gene: TRBD1; CDR3 protein: CASRPARGQGVRTGELFF; CDR3 DNA: TGTGCCAGCAGACCTGCCAGGGGACAGGGGGTGCGAACCGGGGAGCTGTTTTTT
J gene: TRBJ1-2; clone size: NA; V gene: TRBV5-1; D gene: NA; CDR3 protein: CASSFNRAYGYTF; CDR3 DNA: TGCGCCAGCAGCTTCAACAGGGCCTATGGCTACACCTTC
J gene: TRBJ1-6; clone size: NA; V gene: TRBV19; D gene: TRBD1; CDR3 protein: CVRTGDSSYNSPLHF; CDR3 DNA: TGTGTTAGGACAGGTGACAGCTCCTATAATTCACCCCTCCACTTT
J gene: TRBJ1-5; clone size: NA; V gene: TRBV19; D gene: TRBD1; CDR3 protein: CASRMPRGQTNQPQHF; CDR3 DNA: TGTGCCAGTAGGATGCCGAGGGGACAGACAAATCAGCCCCAGCATTTT
J gene: TRBJ2-1; clone size: NA; V gene: TRBV4-3; D gene: TRBD2; CDR3 protein: CASSPSTSEKEGEQFF; CDR3 DNA: TGCGCCAGCAGCCCCTCCACTAGCGAGAAGGAGGGTGAGCAGTTCTTC
J gene: TRBJ1-1; clone size: NA; V gene: TRBV5-1; D gene: NA; CDR3 protein: CASSPTLGAGTEAFF; CDR3 DNA: TGCGCCAGCAGCCCCACCTTGGGGGCAGGAACTGAAGCTTTCTTT
J gene: TRBJ2-7; clone size: NA; V gene: TRBV7-8; D gene: NA; CDR3 protein: CASSLARTAYEQYF; CDR3 DNA: TGTGCCAGCAGCTTAGCGCGAACCGCGTACGAGCAGTACTTC
J gene: TRBJ2-7; clone size: NA; V gene: TRBV18; D gene: TRBD1; CDR3 protein: CASSPRAGGEQYF; CDR3 DNA: TGTGCCAGCTCACCAAGGGCAGGGGGCGAGCAGTACTTC
J gene: TRBJ1-6; clone size: few; V gene: TRBV7-9; D gene: NA; CDR3 protein: CASSFPLNSPLHF; CDR3 DNA: TGTGCCAGCAGCTTCCCACTGAATTCACCCCTCCACTTT
J gene: TRBJ1-2; clone size: NA; V gene: TRBV19; D gene: NA; CDR3 protein: CASSTGQTIGYTF; CDR3 DNA: TGTGCCAGTAGTACCGGACAGACGATTGGCTACACCTTC
J gene: TRBJ1-3; clone size: NA; V gene: TRBV5-4; D gene: NA; CDR3 protein: CASSLGHRDSGNTIYF; CDR3 DNA: TGTGCCAGCAGCTTGGGCCACAGGGATTCTGGAAACACCATATATTTT
J gene: TRBJ1-5; clone size: once; V gene: TRBV19; D gene: NA; CDR3 protein: CASSMGPAAQHF; CDR3 DNA: TGTGCCAGTAGTATGGGGCCTGCGGCCCAGCATTTT
J gene: TRBJ2-2; clone size: NA; V gene: TRBV12-5; D gene: NA; CDR3 protein: CASGLVQGELFF; CDR3 DNA: TGTGCTAGTGGTTTGGTCCAAGGGGAGCTGTTTTTT
J gene: TRBJ2-1; clone size: NA; V gene: TRBV7-2; D gene: TRBD1; CDR3 protein: CASSQAGTVYNEQFF; CDR3 DNA: TGTGCCAGCAGCCAAGCCGGGACAGTATACAATGAGCAGTTCTTC
J gene: TRBJ2-2; clone size: NA; V gene: TRBV29-1; D gene: NA; CDR3 protein: CSVDRSGELFF; CDR3 DNA: TGCAGCGTTGATAGGAGTGGGGAGCTGTTTTTT
J gene: TRBJ2-7; clone size: NA; V gene: TRBV29-1; D gene: TRBD1; CDR3 protein: CSADRGRNEQYF; CDR3 DNA: TGCAGCGCCGACAGGGGCCGAAACGAGCAGTACTTC
J gene: TRBJ2-3; clone size: once; V gene: TRBV19; D gene: TRBD1; CDR3 protein: CASSLGQTDTQYF; CDR3 DNA: TGTGCCAGTAGTTTGGGACAGACAGATACGCAGTATTTT
J gene: TRBJ2-7; clone size: NA; V gene: TRBV11-2; D gene: NA; CDR3 protein: CASSVGESYEQYF; CDR3 DNA: TGTGCCAGCAGCGTAGGGGAGAGCTACGAGCAGTACTTC
J gene: TRBJ2-2; clone size: NA; V gene: TRBV7-6; D gene: TRBD1; CDR3 protein: CASSVTGAYANTGELFF; CDR3 DNA: TGTGCCAGCAGCGTTACAGGGGCCTACGCGAACACCGGGGAGCTGTTTTTT
J gene: TRBJ1-4; clone size: NA; V gene: TRBV18; D gene: TRBD1; CDR3 protein: CASSQGQDEKLFF; CDR3 DNA: TGTGCCAGCTCCCAAGGACAGGATGAAAAACTGTTTTTT
J gene: TRBJ2-7; clone size: NA; V gene: TRBV6-1; D gene: NA; CDR3 protein: CASILGREYYEQYF; CDR3 DNA: TGTGCCAGCATCTTAGGCAGGGAATATTACGAGCAGTACTTC
J gene: TRBJ2-7; clone size: NA; V gene: TRBV4-2; D gene: TRBD1; CDR3 protein: CASSQDIGTGTYEQYF; CDR3 DNA: TGTGCCAGCAGCCAAGATATAGGGACAGGAACCTACGAGCAGTACTTC
J gene: TRBJ2-5; clone size: NA; V gene: TRBV5-4; D gene: TRBD2; CDR3 protein: CASTPGLAVEETQYF; CDR3 DNA: TGTGCCAGCACGCCGGGACTAGCGGTCGAAGAGACCCAGTACTTC
J gene: TRBJ2-7; clone size: NA; V gene: TRBV15; D gene: TRBD1; CDR3 protein: CATSREGDRAIYEQYF; CDR3 DNA: TGTGCCACCAGCAGAGAAGGAGACAGGGCGATCTACGAGCAGTACTTC
J gene: TRBJ2-3; clone size: NA; V gene: TRBV7-9; D gene: NA; CDR3 protein: CASSPGADTQYF; CDR3 DNA: TGTGCCAGCAGCCCGGGGGCAGATACGCAGTATTTT
J gene: TRBJ1-1; clone size: NA; V gene: TRBV6-6; D gene: NA; CDR3 protein: CASSSGGRGTEAFF; CDR3 DNA: TGTGCCAGCAGTTCGGGGGGGCGGGGCACTGAAGCTTTCTTT
J gene: TRBJ2-3; clone size: NA; V gene: TRBV6-1; D gene: TRBD1; CDR3 protein: CASTVGTGDADTQYF; CDR3 DNA: TGTGCCAGCACCGTTGGGACAGGGGATGCAGATACGCAGTATTTT
J gene: TRBJ2-1; clone size: NA; V gene: TRBV11-3; D gene: NA; CDR3 protein: CASSEQTGEYNEQFF; CDR3 DNA: TGTGCCAGCAGCGAGCAAACCGGAGAGTACAATGAGCAGTTCTTC
J gene: TRBJ1-3; clone size: NA; V gene: TRBV11-2; D gene: NA; CDR3 protein: CASSPEVGRDIRTIYF; CDR3 DNA: TGTGCCAGCAGCCCTGAGGTGGGCAGGGATATAAGGACCATATATTTT
J gene: TRBJ1-6; clone size: NA; V gene: TRBV18; D gene: NA; CDR3 protein: CASSPTDKYSPLHF; CDR3 DNA: TGTGCCAGCTCACCGACGGACAAATATTCACCCCTCCACTTT
J gene: TRBJ2-7; clone size: NA; V gene: TRBV7-9; D gene: TRBD2; CDR3 protein: CASTGGGSYEQYF; CDR3 DNA: TGTGCCAGCACCGGCGGGGGTAGCTACGAGCAGTACTTC
J gene: TRBJ2-2; clone size: once; V gene: TRBV30; D gene: NA; CDR3 protein: CAWSASVTGELFF; CDR3 DNA: TGTGCCTGGAGTGCTAGCGTCACCGGGGAGCTGTTTTTT
J gene: TRBJ1-4; clone size: NA; V gene: TRBV6-5; D gene: NA; CDR3 protein: CASSSTGTRDEKLFF; CDR3 DNA: TGTGCCAGCAGTTCCACAGGGACTAGGGATGAAAAACTGTTTTTT
J gene: TRBJ1-1; clone size: NA; V gene: TRBV18; D gene: NA; CDR3 protein: CASSPQEDTEAFF; CDR3 DNA: TGTGCCAGCTCACCACAGGAGGACACTGAAGCTTTCTTT
J gene: TRBJ2-1; clone size: NA; V gene: TRBV5-1; D gene: TRBD2; CDR3 protein: CASSLFSGEGNEQFF; CDR3 DNA: TGCGCCAGCAGCTTGTTTAGCGGGGAGGGGAATGAGCAGTTCTTC
J gene: TRBJ1-1; clone size: NA; V gene: TRBV5-1; D gene: NA; CDR3 protein: CASKRLPQGLNEAFF; CDR3 DNA: TGCGCCAGCAAGAGGTTACCCCAGGGTTTGAATGAAGCTTTCTTT
J gene: TRBJ2-2; clone size: NA; V gene: TRBV4-2; D gene: TRBD2; CDR3 protein: CASNKPGLAFTGELFF; CDR3 DNA: TGTGCCAGCAACAAACCGGGACTAGCTTTCACCGGGGAGCTGTTTTTT